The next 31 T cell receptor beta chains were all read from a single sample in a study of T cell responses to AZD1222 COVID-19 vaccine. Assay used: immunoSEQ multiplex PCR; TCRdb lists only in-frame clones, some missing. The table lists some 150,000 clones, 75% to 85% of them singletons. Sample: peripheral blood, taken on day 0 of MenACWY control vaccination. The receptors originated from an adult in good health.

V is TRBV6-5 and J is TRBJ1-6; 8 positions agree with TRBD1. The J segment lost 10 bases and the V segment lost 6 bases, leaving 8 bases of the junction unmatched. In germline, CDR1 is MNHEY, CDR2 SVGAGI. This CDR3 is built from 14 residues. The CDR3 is CASRTDRGRSPLHF. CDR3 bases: TGTGCCAGCAGAACCGACAGGGGACGATCACCCCTCCACTTT.

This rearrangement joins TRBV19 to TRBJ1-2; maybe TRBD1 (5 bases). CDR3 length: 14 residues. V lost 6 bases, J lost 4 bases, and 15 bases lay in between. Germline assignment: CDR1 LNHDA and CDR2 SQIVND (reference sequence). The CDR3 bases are TGTGCCAGTAGCGCTCCAGGGCCCCCCTATGGCTACACCTTC. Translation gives CASSAPGPPYGYTF.

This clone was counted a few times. CDR3 nucleotide sequence: TGTGCCAGCAGCTTGGCTCAGGGACGCCGTAACTATGGCTACACCTTC. Residues: CASSLAQGRRNYGYTF. V is TRBV11-2 and J is TRBJ1-2; perhaps TRBD1 as D (5 bases). V lost 3 bases to trimming and J lost 1 base, with 15 bases between them. The germline CDR1 and CDR2 sequences are SGHAT and FQNNGV. The CDR3 loop spans 16 amino acids.

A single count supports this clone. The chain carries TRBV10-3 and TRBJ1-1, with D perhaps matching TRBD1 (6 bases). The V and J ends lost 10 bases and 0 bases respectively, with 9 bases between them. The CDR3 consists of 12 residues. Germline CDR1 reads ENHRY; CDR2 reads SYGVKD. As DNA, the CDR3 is TGTGCCACCAGGGGTTTGAACACTGAAGCTTTCTTT. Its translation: CATRGLNTEAFF.

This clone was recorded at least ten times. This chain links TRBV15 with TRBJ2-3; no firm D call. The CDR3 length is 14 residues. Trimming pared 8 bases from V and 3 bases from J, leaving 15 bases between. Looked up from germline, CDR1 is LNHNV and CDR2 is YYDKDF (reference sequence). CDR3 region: CATGPGGDTDTQYF. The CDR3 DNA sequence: TGTGCCACCGGGCCCGGCGGCGATACAGATACGCAGTATTTT.

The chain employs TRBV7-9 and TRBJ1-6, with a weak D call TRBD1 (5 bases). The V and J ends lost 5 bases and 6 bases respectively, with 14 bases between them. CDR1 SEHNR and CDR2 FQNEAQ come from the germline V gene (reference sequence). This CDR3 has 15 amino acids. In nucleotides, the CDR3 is TGTGCCAGCAGCCCCCAGGGACGGACTAATTCACCCCTCCACTTT. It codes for CASSPQGRTNSPLHF.

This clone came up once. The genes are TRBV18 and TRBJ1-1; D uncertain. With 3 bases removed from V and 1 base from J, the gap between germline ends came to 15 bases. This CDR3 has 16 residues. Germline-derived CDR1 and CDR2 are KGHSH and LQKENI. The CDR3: CASSPRSGSPNTEAFF. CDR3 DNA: TGTGCCAGCTCACCGCGAAGTGGCTCCCCGAACACTGAAGCTTTCTTT.

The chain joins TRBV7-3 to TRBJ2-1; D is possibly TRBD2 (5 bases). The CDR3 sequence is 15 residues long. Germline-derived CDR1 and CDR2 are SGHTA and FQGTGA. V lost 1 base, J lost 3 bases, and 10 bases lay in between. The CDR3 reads CASSLISANYNEQFF. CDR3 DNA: TGTGCCAGCAGCTTAATTAGCGCGAACTACAATGAGCAGTTCTTC.

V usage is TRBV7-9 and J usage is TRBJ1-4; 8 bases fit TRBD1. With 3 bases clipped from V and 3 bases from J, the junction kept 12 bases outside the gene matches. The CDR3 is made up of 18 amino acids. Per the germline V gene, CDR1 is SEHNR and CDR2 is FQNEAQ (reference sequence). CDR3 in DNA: TGTGCCAGCAGCTTTTGGACAGGGAATAGTAAGGCTAATGAAAAACTGTTTTTT. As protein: CASSFWTGNSKANEKLFF.

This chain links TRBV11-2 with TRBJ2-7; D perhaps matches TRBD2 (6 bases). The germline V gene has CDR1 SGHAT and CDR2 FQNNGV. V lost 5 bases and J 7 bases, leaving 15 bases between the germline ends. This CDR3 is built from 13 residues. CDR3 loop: CASSPSPGREQYF. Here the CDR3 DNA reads TGTGCCAGCAGCCCAAGTCCTGGGAGGGAGCAGTACTTC.

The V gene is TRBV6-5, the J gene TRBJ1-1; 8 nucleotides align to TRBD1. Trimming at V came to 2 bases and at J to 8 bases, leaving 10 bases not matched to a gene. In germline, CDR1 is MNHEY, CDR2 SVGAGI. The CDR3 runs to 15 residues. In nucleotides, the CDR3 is TGTGCCAGCAGTTACGACAGGGGTGGGTTAGCAGAAGCTTTCTTT. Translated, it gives CASSYDRGGLAEAFF.

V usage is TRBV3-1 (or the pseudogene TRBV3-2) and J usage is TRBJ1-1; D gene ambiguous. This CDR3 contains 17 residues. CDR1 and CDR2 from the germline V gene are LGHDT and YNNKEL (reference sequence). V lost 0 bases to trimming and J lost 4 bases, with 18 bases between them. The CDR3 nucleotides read TGTGCCAGCAGCCAAGAAGAGGGTTTAGTTGGCTCCACTGAAGCTTTCTTT. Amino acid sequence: CASSQEEGLVGSTEAFF.

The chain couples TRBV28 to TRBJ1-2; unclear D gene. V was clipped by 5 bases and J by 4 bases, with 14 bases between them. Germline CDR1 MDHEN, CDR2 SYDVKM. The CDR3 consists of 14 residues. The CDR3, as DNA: TGTGCCAGCAGTCCCCATTTAAGTTCCTATGGCTACACCTTC. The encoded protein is CASSPHLSSYGYTF.

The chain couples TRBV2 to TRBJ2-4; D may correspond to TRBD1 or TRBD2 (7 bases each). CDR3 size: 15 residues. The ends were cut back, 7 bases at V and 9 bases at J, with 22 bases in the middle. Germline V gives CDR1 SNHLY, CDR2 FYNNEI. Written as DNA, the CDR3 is TGTGCCAGCACCTCCACCCGGACAGGCGGGGGCATTCAGTACTTC. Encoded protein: CASTSTRTGGGIQYF.

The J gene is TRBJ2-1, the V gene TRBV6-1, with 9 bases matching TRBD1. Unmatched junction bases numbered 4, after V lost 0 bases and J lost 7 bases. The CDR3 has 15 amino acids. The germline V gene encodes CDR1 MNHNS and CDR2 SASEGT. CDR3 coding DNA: TGTGCCAGCAGTGAAGCGACAGGGGGTGGGAATGAGCAGTTCTTC. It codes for CASSEATGGGNEQFF.

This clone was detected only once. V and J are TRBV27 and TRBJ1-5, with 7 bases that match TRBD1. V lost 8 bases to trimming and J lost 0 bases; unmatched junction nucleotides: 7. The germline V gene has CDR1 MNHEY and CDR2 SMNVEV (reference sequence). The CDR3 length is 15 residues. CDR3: CASRYDRDSNQPQHF. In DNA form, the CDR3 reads TGTGCCAGCCGATACGACAGGGATAGCAATCAGCCCCAGCATTTT.

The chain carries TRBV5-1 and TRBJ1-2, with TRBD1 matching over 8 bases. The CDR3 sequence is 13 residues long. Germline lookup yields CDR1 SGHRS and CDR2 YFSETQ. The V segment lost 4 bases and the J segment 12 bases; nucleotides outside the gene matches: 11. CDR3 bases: TGCGCCAGCAGCCCCCCGGACAGGGTGATCCACACCTTC. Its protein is CASSPPDRVIHTF.

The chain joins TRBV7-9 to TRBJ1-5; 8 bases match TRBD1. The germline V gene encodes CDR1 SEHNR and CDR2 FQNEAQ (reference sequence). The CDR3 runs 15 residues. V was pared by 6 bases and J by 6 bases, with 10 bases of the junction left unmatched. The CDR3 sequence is CASSSQTGVGQPQHF. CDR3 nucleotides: TGTGCCAGCAGTTCGCAGACAGGGGTGGGTCAGCCCCAGCATTTT.

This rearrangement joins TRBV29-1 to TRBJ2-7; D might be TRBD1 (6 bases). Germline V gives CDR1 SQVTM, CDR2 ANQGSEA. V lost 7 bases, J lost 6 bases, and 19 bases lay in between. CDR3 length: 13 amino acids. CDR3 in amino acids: CSAALQGKGEQYF. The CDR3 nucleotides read TGCAGCGCCGCCCTGCAGGGGAAAGGCGAGCAGTACTTC.

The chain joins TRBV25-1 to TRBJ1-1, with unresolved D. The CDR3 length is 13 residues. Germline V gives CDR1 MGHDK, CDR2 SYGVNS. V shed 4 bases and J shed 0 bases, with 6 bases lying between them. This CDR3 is CASSARMNTEAFF. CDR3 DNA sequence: TGTGCCAGCAGTGCGCGGATGAACACTGAAGCTTTCTTT.

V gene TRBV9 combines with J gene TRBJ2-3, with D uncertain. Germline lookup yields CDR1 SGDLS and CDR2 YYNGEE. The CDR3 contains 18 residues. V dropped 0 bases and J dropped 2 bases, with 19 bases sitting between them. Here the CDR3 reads CASSVGLSTGRLTDTQYF. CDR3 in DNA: TGTGCCAGCAGCGTAGGACTGTCTACGGGTCGCCTCACAGATACGCAGTATTTT.

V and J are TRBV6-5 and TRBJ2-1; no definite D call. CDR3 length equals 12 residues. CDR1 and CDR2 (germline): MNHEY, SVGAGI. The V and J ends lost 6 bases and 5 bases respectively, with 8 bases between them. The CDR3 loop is CASRGMNNEQFF. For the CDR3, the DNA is TGTGCCAGCAGAGGAATGAACAATGAGCAGTTCTTC.

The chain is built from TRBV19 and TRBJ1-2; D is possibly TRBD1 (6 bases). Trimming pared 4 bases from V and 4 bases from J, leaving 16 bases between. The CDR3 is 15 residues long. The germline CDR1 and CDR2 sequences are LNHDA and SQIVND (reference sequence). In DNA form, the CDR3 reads TGTGCCAGTAGTACCCCTGGCAGGGGACCCTATGGCTACACCTTC. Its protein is CASSTPGRGPYGYTF.

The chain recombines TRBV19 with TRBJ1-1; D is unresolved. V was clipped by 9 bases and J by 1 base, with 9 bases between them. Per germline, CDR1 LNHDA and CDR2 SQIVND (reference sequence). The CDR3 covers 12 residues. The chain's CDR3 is CASQDWNTEAFF. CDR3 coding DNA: TGTGCCAGCCAGGATTGGAACACTGAAGCTTTCTTT.

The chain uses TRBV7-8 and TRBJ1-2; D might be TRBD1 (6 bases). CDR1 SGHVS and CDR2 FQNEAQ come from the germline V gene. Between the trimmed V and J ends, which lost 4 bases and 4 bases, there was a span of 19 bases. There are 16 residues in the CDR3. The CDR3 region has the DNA TGTGCCAGCAGCTCGTCTGGACAGATTAGTAGCTATGGCTACACCTTC. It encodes CASSSSGQISSYGYTF.

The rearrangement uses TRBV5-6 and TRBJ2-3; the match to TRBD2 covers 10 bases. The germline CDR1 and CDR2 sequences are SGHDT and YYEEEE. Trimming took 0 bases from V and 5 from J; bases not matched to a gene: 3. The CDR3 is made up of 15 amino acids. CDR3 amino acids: CASSLVAGGGDTQYF. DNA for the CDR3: TGTGCCAGCAGCTTGGTAGCGGGGGGTGGAGATACGCAGTATTTT.

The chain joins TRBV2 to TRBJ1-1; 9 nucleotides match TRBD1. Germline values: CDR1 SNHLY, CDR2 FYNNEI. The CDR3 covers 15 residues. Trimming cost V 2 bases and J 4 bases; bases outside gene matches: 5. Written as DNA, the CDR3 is TGTGCCAGCAGTGAAAACAGGGGGCGAGGCACTGAAGCTTTCTTT. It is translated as CASSENRGRGTEAFF.

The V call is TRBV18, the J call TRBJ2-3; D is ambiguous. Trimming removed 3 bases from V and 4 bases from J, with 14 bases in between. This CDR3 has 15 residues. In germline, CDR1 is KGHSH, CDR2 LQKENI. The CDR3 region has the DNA TGTGCCAGCTCACCCTCGACGGGTGGAGCAGATACGCAGTATTTT. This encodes CASSPSTGGADTQYF.

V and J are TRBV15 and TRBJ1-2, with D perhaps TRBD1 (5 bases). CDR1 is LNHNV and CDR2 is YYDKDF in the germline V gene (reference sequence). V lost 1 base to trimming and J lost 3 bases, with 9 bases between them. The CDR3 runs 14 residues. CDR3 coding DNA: TGTGCCACCAGCAGAGGGGGCCCGGACTATGGCTACACCTTC. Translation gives CATSRGGPDYGYTF.

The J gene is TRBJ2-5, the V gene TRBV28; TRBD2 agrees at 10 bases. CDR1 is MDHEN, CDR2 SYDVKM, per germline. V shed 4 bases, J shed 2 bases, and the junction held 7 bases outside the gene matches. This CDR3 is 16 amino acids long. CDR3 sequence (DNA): TGTGCCAGCAGTTCCGAAGCGGGGGGGTTTCAAGAGACCCAGTACTTC. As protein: CASSSEAGGFQETQYF.

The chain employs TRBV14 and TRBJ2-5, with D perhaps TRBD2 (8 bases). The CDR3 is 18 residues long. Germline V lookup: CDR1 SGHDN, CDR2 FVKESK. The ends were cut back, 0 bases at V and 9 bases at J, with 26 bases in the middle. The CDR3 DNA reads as TGTGCCAGCAGCCAAGATATGCGGACAGGTCTACGGCGGGGGGCCCAGTACTTC. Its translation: CASSQDMRTGLRRGAQYF. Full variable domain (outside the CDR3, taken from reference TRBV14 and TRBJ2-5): EAGVTQFPSHSVIEKGQTVTLRCDPISGHDNLYWYRRVMGKEIKFLLHFVKESKQDESGMPNNRFLAERTGGTYSTLKVQPAELEDSGVYFCASSQDMRTGLRRGAQYFGPGTRLLVL.